This T cell receptor beta chain was identified during a study of OX40 agonist ivuxolimab in advanced cancers. Study-level background: The dose-escalation cohort had hepatocellular carcinoma, melanoma, renal cell or head and neck cancer. Cohort: 80% to 90% men, mean age around 55, aged about 20 to 80. Prior checkpoint blockade (anti-PD-1, anti-PD-L1 or anti-CTLA-4) was permitted; less than 45% had it.

This CDR3 has 13 residues. Germline CDR1 reads SSHAT; CDR2 reads FNYEAQ (reference sequence). Some clones are missing from TCRdb's copy, which holds only in-frame ones; the method was immunoSEQ multiplex PCR. Of roughly 75,000 clones in the sample, 83% were seen once. Concerning this clone: One end of the junction varies from germline; a read error may be responsible. Other DNA variants within this sample encode the same CDR3.

Here the sequenced sample was CD4+ or CD8+ T cells sorted from blood, taken in a trial of the OX40 agonist ivuxolimab. The gene calls are TRBV7-7 and TRBJ1-3; maybe TRBD1 (5 bases). This TCR derives from an adult with an advanced solid tumor such as melanoma, head and neck, liver or kidney cancer. The CDR3 reads CASSLGAGNTIYF. The CDR3 DNA reads as TGTGCTAGCAGCTTAGGGGCAGGAAACACCATATATTTT.